A selection of T cell receptor beta chains follows, all from one sample in a study of Ad26.COV2.S vaccination and SARS-CoV-2 variants. Repertoires were generated with immunoSEQ multiplex PCR, while TCRdb's copy carries only in-frame clones and drops some. The data contain approximately 420,000 clones, 70% to 90% of them singletons. The source material was peripheral blood, sampled in a trial of Ad26.COV2.S vaccine versus placebo. All receptors derive from a person aged 18 to 65 who received the Ad26.COV2.S COVID-19 vaccine or a placebo. CDR3s include the opening cysteine and the closing phenylalanine or tryptophan. Each record gives: clone size, J gene, V gene, D gene, CDR3 DNA, CDR3 protein. D genes are given only for firm matches. The size entry is marked missing in some rows and otherwise reads once, few, many or a size class.

abundance: NA; j_gene: TRBJ1-2; v_gene: TRBV4-1; d_gene: NA; CDR3nt: TGCGCCAGCAGCCAGCCCGGGACCGCGCGTGGCTACACCTTC; CDR3aa: CASSQPGTARGYTF
abundance: NA; j_gene: TRBJ1-5; v_gene: TRBV6-2/TRBV6-3; d_gene: TRBD1; CDR3nt: TGTGCCAGCAGTTACAAGGGGACAGGGCCCAGCAATCAGCCCCAGCATTTT; CDR3aa: CASSYKGTGPSNQPQHF
abundance: NA; j_gene: TRBJ1-4; v_gene: TRBV7-9; d_gene: NA; CDR3nt: TGTGCCAGCAGTAAGATGGACGTCACCATTAATGAAAAACTGTTTTTT; CDR3aa: CASSKMDVTINEKLFF
abundance: once; j_gene: TRBJ2-1; v_gene: TRBV6-5; d_gene: NA; CDR3nt: TGTGCCAGCCTGTACGGGACCGACAATGAGCAGTTCTTC; CDR3aa: CASLYGTDNEQFF
abundance: NA; j_gene: TRBJ2-3; v_gene: TRBV30; d_gene: NA; CDR3nt: TGTGCCTGGAGAGGACCCCCCGATACGCAGTATTTT; CDR3aa: CAWRGPPDTQYF
abundance: once; j_gene: TRBJ2-2; v_gene: TRBV19; d_gene: NA; CDR3nt: TGTGCCAGTAGCTCAGGCCCTTACACCGGGGAGCTGTTTTTT; CDR3aa: CASSSGPYTGELFF
abundance: NA; j_gene: TRBJ2-3; v_gene: TRBV7-2; d_gene: TRBD2; CDR3nt: TGTGCCAGCAGCGTAGCGGGGGGAACTAACACAGATACTCAGTATTTT; CDR3aa: CASSVAGGTNTDTQYF
abundance: many; j_gene: TRBJ2-3; v_gene: TRBV6-4; d_gene: NA; CDR3nt: TGTGCCAGCAGTGACTCCCCGGGGGGCGGCACAGATACGCAGTATTTT; CDR3aa: CASSDSPGGGTDTQYF
abundance: NA; j_gene: TRBJ2-6; v_gene: TRBV9; d_gene: NA; CDR3nt: TGTGCCAGCAGCGTAGCAAAAGGGGATGGGGCCAACGTCCTGACTTTC; CDR3aa: CASSVAKGDGANVLTF
abundance: once; j_gene: TRBJ2-7; v_gene: TRBV28; d_gene: NA; CDR3nt: TGTGCCAGCAGCCCGCGGGTAGGGGTGTACTTC; CDR3aa: CASSPRVGVYF
abundance: NA; j_gene: TRBJ2-2; v_gene: TRBV24-1; d_gene: NA; CDR3nt: TGTGCCACCGGTTGGGGGACACCCGGGGAGCTGTTTTTT; CDR3aa: CATGWGTPGELFF
abundance: NA; j_gene: TRBJ1-4; v_gene: TRBV19; d_gene: TRBD1; CDR3nt: TGTGCCAGTAGTATGAAACAGGGGGCGGGTGAAAAACTGTTTTTT; CDR3aa: CASSMKQGAGEKLFF
abundance: NA; j_gene: TRBJ2-5; v_gene: TRBV30; d_gene: NA; CDR3nt: TGTGCCTGGAGTATCCGTGTACAAGAGACCCAGTACTTC; CDR3aa: CAWSIRVQETQYF
abundance: NA; j_gene: TRBJ2-7; v_gene: TRBV5-1; d_gene: NA; CDR3nt: TGCGCCAGCAGCTTCTTTTTGCCAGACCCAAATCACTACGAGCAGTACTTC; CDR3aa: CASSFFLPDPNHYEQYF
abundance: NA; j_gene: TRBJ1-4; v_gene: TRBV6-6; d_gene: NA; CDR3nt: TGTGCCAGCAGTTACCTACAGGGAAATGAAAAACTGTTTTTT; CDR3aa: CASSYLQGNEKLFF
abundance: once; j_gene: TRBJ1-4; v_gene: TRBV4-3; d_gene: NA; CDR3nt: TGCGCCAGCAGCCCTAGTTTTCTTGGGGAAAAACTGTTTTTT; CDR3aa: CASSPSFLGEKLFF
abundance: NA; j_gene: TRBJ2-1; v_gene: TRBV7-3; d_gene: NA; CDR3nt: TGTGCCAGCAGCCCCGAAGGGGGGTCCTCCTACAATGAGCAGTTCTTC; CDR3aa: CASSPEGGSSYNEQFF
abundance: NA; j_gene: TRBJ1-4; v_gene: TRBV28; d_gene: TRBD1; CDR3nt: TGTGCCAGCAGTCCGTTGGACAGGGGGCTAAATGAAAAACTGTTTTTT; CDR3aa: CASSPLDRGLNEKLFF
abundance: NA; j_gene: TRBJ2-2; v_gene: TRBV6-6; d_gene: TRBD1; CDR3nt: TGTGCCAGCAAACAGGGACAGGGGGACCACGGGGAGCTGTTTTTT; CDR3aa: CASKQGQGDHGELFF
abundance: once; j_gene: TRBJ1-2; v_gene: TRBV24-1; d_gene: NA; CDR3nt: TGTGCCACCAGTATGGGGGGGGAGAACTATGGCTACACCTTC; CDR3aa: CATSMGGENYGYTF
abundance: NA; j_gene: TRBJ1-4; v_gene: TRBV28; d_gene: NA; CDR3nt: TGTGCCAGTTCCTTGGGGTTGACTGAAAAACTGTTTTTT; CDR3aa: CASSLGLTEKLFF
abundance: NA; j_gene: TRBJ1-2; v_gene: TRBV4-1; d_gene: NA; CDR3nt: TGCGCCAGCAGCAAAACCCCCGACAGATCCTATGGCTACACCTTC; CDR3aa: CASSKTPDRSYGYTF
abundance: NA; j_gene: TRBJ2-6; v_gene: TRBV19; d_gene: NA; CDR3nt: TGTGCCGTCTACTCTGGGGCCAACGTCCTGACTTTC; CDR3aa: CAVYSGANVLTF
abundance: NA; j_gene: TRBJ2-5; v_gene: TRBV12-2; d_gene: NA; CDR3nt: TGTGCAAGTCGCTTAGATGGGGCCCCGGGACAGGGGGCAGAGACCCAGTACTTC; CDR3aa: CASRLDGAPGQGAETQYF
abundance: NA; j_gene: TRBJ1-5; v_gene: TRBV30; d_gene: TRBD1; CDR3nt: TGTGCCTGGAGTGTACAATTACAGGGGGCACAGCCCCAGCATTTT; CDR3aa: CAWSVQLQGAQPQHF